The present entry profiles one T cell receptor beta chain with its context. As yet, its antigen is unknown. The junction and the germline gene differ at one end; a read error may be behind it. This CDR3 has 20 amino acids. Germline V lookup: CDR1 SSHAT, CDR2 FNYEAQ (reference sequence). The data were obtained in a study of cytomegalovirus exposure and HLA in healthy donors. General observations from the study: In a later analysis, a missense DCLRE1C variant was linked to TCR beta V- and J-gene trimming. With DRB1 most and HLA-C fewest, TCR association rates differed between HLA loci in a later analysis.

There were likely unrecorded immune exposures, though donors were nominally healthy when sampled. Researchers ran the PCR with 60 Vbeta and 13 Jbeta primers. Clones were sequenced by immunoSEQ multiplex PCR, and TCRdb holds only the in-frame ones, with some missing. Here the sample spans under 150,000 clones, roughly 70% being singletons. The chain combines TRBV7-7 with TRBJ1-6; perhaps TRBD1 as D (6 bases). This TCR was recovered from a woman aged 40 to 50 in good health and CMV-seropositive. The sample comprised PBMCs. The chain's CDR3 is CASTPNPATGSPSYNSPLHF. CDR3 DNA sequence: TGTGCTAGCACCCCTAACCCGGCCACAGGGTCTCCCTCCTATAATTCACCCCTCCACTTT.